The following is a TCR beta chain sequence with its context. The antigen remains unidentified. The sample originates from a study of cytomegalovirus exposure and HLA in healthy donors. Findings of the study overall: From TCR beta sequences, most subjects' HLA-A and HLA-B alleles were reportedly predicted accurately.

The PCR used 60 Vbeta and 13 Jbeta primers. Clones were sequenced by immunoSEQ multiplex PCR, and TCRdb holds only the in-frame ones, with some missing. The sample records under 150,000 clones, roughly two thirds being singletons. J lost 0 bases, V lost 7 bases, and 9 bases had no gene match. CDR1 is MDHEN and CDR2 is SYDVKM in the germline V gene. The CDR3 totals 15 residues. The sequenced sample consisted of PBMCs. The TCR was taken from a human donor in good health. The chain has TRBV28 and TRBJ2-7; 7 bases agree with TRBD1. The CDR3 sequence is CASTINRGSSYEQYF. The CDR3 DNA reads TGTGCCAGCACTATAAACAGGGGAAGCTCCTACGAGCAGTACTTC.